Below, 28 T cell receptor beta chains from the same sample are listed, as sequenced in a study of cytomegalovirus exposure and HLA in healthy donors. Primers: 60 Vbeta forward and 13 Jbeta reverse. Only in-frame clones appear in the TCRdb table, and some are missing; sequencing was by immunoSEQ multiplex PCR. This table holds under 150,000 clones, roughly 76% found once. The sample taken for sequencing was PBMCs. These receptors were collected from a human donor in good health.

This rearrangement joins TRBV5-1 to TRBJ1-1; 9 bases match TRBD1. The V gene's germline CDR1 is SGHRS and CDR2 YFSETQ. The CDR3 length is 15 residues. After removal of 0 bases from V and 6 bases from J, the junction contained 6 bases not matched to a gene. The CDR3 loop reads CASSLEGQGFAEAFF. The CDR3 bases are TGCGCCAGCAGCTTGGAAGGACAGGGGTTCGCTGAAGCTTTCTTT.

This chain joins TRBV4-1 and TRBJ1-2, with D hard to call. V was cut by 0 bases and J by 8 bases, with 13 bases left in between. This CDR3 comprises 14 residues. From germline, CDR1 is MGHRA and CDR2 YSYEKL. Written as DNA, the CDR3 is TGCGCCAGCAGCCAAGAGCCGGGGTTAGGAGGCTACACCTTC. It specifies CASSQEPGLGGYTF.

This chain joins TRBV6-4 and TRBJ2-5; weak D call: TRBD1 (6 bases). Trimming pared 4 bases from V and 5 bases from J, leaving 14 bases between. Germline V gene sequence: CDR1 MRHNA, CDR2 SNTAGT. The CDR3 covers 14 residues. CDR3 coding DNA: TGTGCCAGCAGTGCGGACAGTTCGGGGGAGACCCAGTACTTC. Its protein is CASSADSSGETQYF.

The J gene is TRBJ2-7, the V gene TRBV6-5, with D possibly TRBD2 on 5 matching bases. V gave up 2 bases and J gave up 2 bases, with 16 bases separating them. The germline CDR1 and CDR2 sequences are MNHEY and SVGAGI. The CDR3 sequence is 16 residues long. The CDR3 nucleotides are TGTGCCAGCAGTTACGCCGACTTAACGGGGACCTACGAGCAGTACTTC. Its translation: CASSYADLTGTYEQYF.

The chain employs TRBV5-4 and TRBJ2-3; possibly TRBD2 for D (6 bases). There are 15 residues in the CDR3. CDR1 and CDR2 from the germline V gene are SGHNT and YYREEE (reference sequence). Trimming shortened V by 4 bases and J by 0 bases, and 12 bases separated the two germline ends. The CDR3 region has the DNA TGTGCCAGCAGCCCGAAGGAGGGAAGCACAGATACGCAGTATTTT. This codes for CASSPKEGSTDTQYF.

The chain uses TRBV18 and TRBJ1-3; 7 nucleotides line up with TRBD1. The J segment lost 0 bases and the V segment lost 4 bases, leaving 3 bases of the junction unmatched. The CDR3 contains 15 residues. Germline V gives CDR1 KGHSH, CDR2 LQKENI. The CDR3 DNA sequence: TGTGCCAGCTCACTCACAGGGGTCTCTGGAAACACCATATATTTT. This translates into CASSLTGVSGNTIYF.

This chain links TRBV29-1 with TRBJ2-3, with a weak D call TRBD1 (6 bases). From germline, CDR1 is SQVTM and CDR2 ANQGSEA. Trimming pared 4 bases from V and 4 bases from J, leaving 15 bases between. The CDR3 loop spans 14 amino acids. The CDR3 sequence: CSVAHRVGADTQYF. CDR3 DNA: TGCAGCGTTGCTCACAGGGTAGGTGCAGATACGCAGTATTTT.

The V call is TRBV4-2, the J call TRBJ2-7, with D uncertain. Trimming left V 2 bases short and J 7 bases short, with 24 bases between. CDR3 length: 17 amino acids. The germline CDR1 and CDR2 sequences are LGHNA and YNFKEQ. The CDR3 sequence: CASSQTARREPPEEQYF. CDR3 nucleotide sequence: TGTGCCAGCAGCCAAACCGCCCGGAGAGAGCCGCCTGAGGAGCAGTACTTC.

This clone was detected once. The rearrangement joins TRBV20-1 to TRBJ1-2, with unresolved D. The V end was cut by 5 bases, the J end by 1 base, with 5 bases between. CDR1 is DFQATT and CDR2 is SNEGSKA in the germline V gene (reference sequence). The CDR3 is made up of 11 amino acids. CDR3 protein: CSAQLNYGYTF. As DNA, the CDR3 is TGCAGTGCTCAACTTAACTATGGCTACACCTTC.

V and J are TRBV27 and TRBJ2-1; a possible D gene is TRBD1 (6 bases). Germline V gene sequence: CDR1 MNHEY, CDR2 SMNVEV (reference sequence). The CDR3 contains 18 residues. The V end lost 0 bases, the J end lost 0 bases, and 15 bases lay between the germline ends. CDR3 protein: CASSLSGQGGSSYNEQFF. The CDR3 coding sequence is TGTGCCAGCAGTTTATCGGGGCAAGGGGGTAGCTCCTACAATGAGCAGTTCTTC.

The rearrangement uses TRBV19 and TRBJ1-1, with D maybe TRBD1 (5 bases). V was shortened by 5 bases and J by 7 bases, with 14 bases between the two germline ends. Germline assignment: CDR1 LNHDA and CDR2 SQIVND (reference sequence). The CDR3 is made up of 13 amino acids. CDR3: CASSPTGGGEAFF. CDR3 DNA sequence: TGTGCCAGTAGTCCGACGGGGGGAGGTGAAGCTTTCTTT. The full variable domain, rest sourced from reference TRBV19 and TRBJ1-1, is DGGITQSPKYLFRKEGQNVTLSCEQNLNHDAMYWYRQDPGQGLRLIYYSQIVNDFQKGDIAEGYSVSREKKESFPLTVTSAQKNPTAFYLCASSPTGGGEAFFGQGTRLTVV.

The J gene is TRBJ1-2, the V gene TRBV27; no clear D gene. V was pared by 0 bases and J by 4 bases, with 12 bases between. Germline-derived CDR1 and CDR2 are MNHEY and SMNVEV (reference sequence). The CDR3 sequence is 15 residues long. The DNA of the CDR3 is TGTGCCAGCAGTTTATCGAGTCGGTATGTCTATGGCTACACCTTC. It encodes CASSLSSRYVYGYTF.

This sequence joins TRBV5-5 and TRBJ1-5; D gene uncertain. This CDR3 is 16 amino acids long. Germline lookup yields CDR1 SGHKS and CDR2 YYEKEE (reference sequence). V gave up 0 bases and J gave up 3 bases, with 13 bases separating them. This CDR3 is CASSLGSHHDNQPQHF. The DNA of the CDR3 is TGTGCCAGCAGCTTGGGGTCACACCATGACAATCAGCCCCAGCATTTT.

The chain joins TRBV19 to TRBJ1-6, with 8 bases aligning to TRBD1. V dropped 6 bases and J dropped 10; count of bases not matched to a gene: 11. This CDR3 region has 15 residues. Germline lookup yields CDR1 LNHDA and CDR2 SQIVND (reference sequence). CDR3 loop: CASSNFGTGLSPLHF. The CDR3 nucleotides are TGTGCCAGTAGCAATTTCGGGACAGGCCTCTCACCCCTCCACTTT.

This rearrangement joins TRBV10-3 to TRBJ1-4; TRBD1 agrees at 7 bases. The CDR3 sequence is 13 residues long. J gave up 5 bases and V 7 bases, and 4 bases lay outside the gene matches. Germline V CDR1 and CDR2: ENHRY, SYGVKD. The CDR3 here is CAINDRENEKLFF. In DNA form, the CDR3 reads TGTGCCATCAACGACAGGGAGAATGAAAAACTGTTTTTT.

The CDR3 DNA follows: TGTGCCAGCAGTTCGGACAGTCTGAACACTGAAGCTTTCTTT. Encoded protein: CASSSDSLNTEAFF. The rearrangement uses TRBV6-5 and TRBJ1-1; the D gene is possibly TRBD1 (6 bases). CDR3 length: 14 amino acids. The germline CDR1 and CDR2 sequences are MNHEY and SVGAGI. The V gene lost 4 bases and the J gene lost 0 bases, with 9 bases spanning the gap.

The chain is built from TRBV4-1 and TRBJ2-7; 7 bases match TRBD1. This CDR3 has 14 amino acids. The junction had 8 bases not matched to a gene; V was cut back by 4 bases and J by 5 bases. From germline, CDR1 is MGHRA and CDR2 YSYEKL. The CDR3 spells CASSPRQGTHEQYF. CDR3 coding DNA: TGCGCCAGCAGCCCGAGACAGGGAACCCACGAGCAGTACTTC.

This clone was counted between two and nine times. The chain couples TRBV7-9 to TRBJ2-5; 10 nucleotides line up with TRBD1. TRBJ2-7 matches the DNA end more closely, so the J call is doubtful. The CDR3 runs to 14 residues. Germline V gives CDR1 SEHNR, CDR2 FQNEAQ (reference sequence). The CDR3 DNA reads as TGTGCCAGCAGCTCACGGGACAGGGGACACGAGCAGTACTTC. Translation gives CASSSRDRGHEQYF.

The gene calls are TRBV5-1 and TRBJ2-3; TRBD2 aligns across 9 bases. The germline gives CDR1 SGHRS, CDR2 YFSETQ. Germline trimming cut 0 bases from V and 5 bases from J; bases unmatched to any gene: 7. The CDR3 consists of 16 residues. The CDR3 protein is CASSLVGGGAVDTQYF. The CDR3 DNA reads TGCGCCAGCAGCTTGGTTGGCGGGGGGGCTGTAGATACGCAGTATTTT.

The rearrangement joins TRBV28 to TRBJ2-3; TRBD2 matches at 8 bases. From germline, CDR1 is MDHEN and CDR2 SYDVKM. The V segment lost 3 bases and the J segment 6 bases; nucleotides outside the gene matches: 8. This CDR3 is 15 amino acids long. The CDR3 is CASSFNREGPDTQYF. In nucleotides, the CDR3 is TGTGCCAGCAGTTTTAATCGGGAGGGCCCCGATACGCAGTATTTT. Full variable domain (rest looked up from reference TRBV28 and TRBJ2-3): DVKVTQSSRYLVKRTGEKVFLECVQDMDHENMFWYRQDPGLGLRLIYFSYDVKMKEKGDIPEGYSVSREKKERFSLILESASTNQTSMYLCASSFNREGPDTQYFGPGTRLTVL.

The rearrangement uses TRBV18 and TRBJ2-1, with TRBD2 identical over 10 bases. There are 17 residues in the CDR3. V shed 3 bases, J shed 4 bases, and the junction held 9 bases outside the gene matches. CDR1 is KGHSH and CDR2 is LQKENI in the germline V gene. In DNA, the CDR3 is TGTGCCAGCTCACCGGCTAGCGGGGGCATAAAGTACAATGAGCAGTTCTTC. Translated, it gives CASSPASGGIKYNEQFF.

The chain recombines TRBV27 with TRBJ2-2; 11 bases are shared with TRBD1. CDR3 length: 15 residues. J was trimmed by 5 bases and V by 10 bases; bases with no gene match: 9. Looked up from germline, CDR1 is MNHEY and CDR2 is SMNVEV (reference sequence). In DNA, the CDR3 is TGTGCCACCACTGGACAGGGGGCATGGACCGGGGAGCTGTTTTTT. It translates to CATTGQGAWTGELFF.

The chain uses TRBV7-6 and TRBJ2-7; TRBD1 is a possible D gene (6 bases). The CDR3 is 13 residues long. Germline V gene data show CDR1 as SGHVS and CDR2 as FNYEAQ. V dropped 5 bases and J dropped 3 bases, with 11 bases sitting between them. Written as DNA, the CDR3 is TGTGCCAGCAGCCCAACGGACAGCTACGAGCAGTACTTC. The encoded protein is CASSPTDSYEQYF. Full variable domain (missing parts from reference TRBV7-6 and TRBJ2-7): GAGVSQSPRYKVTKRGQDVALRCDPISGHVSLYWYRQALGQGPEFLTYFNYEAQQDKSGLPNDRFSAERPEGSISTLTIQRTEQRDSAMYRCASSPTDSYEQYFGPGTRLTVT.

The chain carries TRBV4-1 and TRBJ1-1; no firm D call. The germline V and J ends were trimmed by 4 bases and 1 base, with 7 bases remaining between them. Germline lookup yields CDR1 MGHRA and CDR2 YSYEKL. The CDR3 spans 13 residues. The CDR3 loop reads CASSPTGNTEAFF. The CDR3 region has the DNA TGCGCCAGCAGCCCCACCGGGAACACTGAAGCTTTCTTT.

The chain combines TRBV18 with TRBJ1-1; D not certain. With 0 bases removed from V and 8 bases from J, the gap between germline ends came to 10 bases. Germline values: CDR1 KGHSH, CDR2 LQKENI. The CDR3 sequence is 13 residues long. CDR3: CASSPPSSEEAFF. CDR3 DNA: TGTGCCAGCTCACCACCGTCCAGCGAGGAAGCTTTCTTT. Combining the CDR3 with reference TRBV18 and TRBJ1-1 gives the whole variable domain NAGVMQNPRHLVRRRGQEARLRCSPMKGHSHVYWYRQLPEEGLKFMVYLQKENIIDESGMPKERFSAEFPKEGPSILRIQQVVRGDSAAYFCASSPPSSEEAFFGQGTRLTVV.

This sequence joins TRBV6-5 and TRBJ2-1; a weak D match, TRBD1 (6 bases). The germline V gene encodes CDR1 MNHEY and CDR2 SVGAGI. V lost 5 bases, J lost 6 bases, and 8 bases lay in between. The CDR3 totals 12 residues. CDR3 protein: CASSQGSNEQFF. Written as DNA, the CDR3 is TGTGCCAGCAGTCAGGGGTCCAATGAGCAGTTCTTC.

This chain links TRBV5-4 with TRBJ2-3; no clear D. The germline CDR1 and CDR2 sequences are SGHNT and YYREEE (reference sequence). This CDR3 comprises 14 residues. The germline V and J ends were trimmed by 1 base and 4 bases, with 10 bases remaining between them. CDR3 region: CASSLHSIPDTQYF. The CDR3 bases are TGTGCCAGCAGCTTGCACTCCATACCAGATACGCAGTATTTT.

The chain couples TRBV7-9 to TRBJ2-5; TRBD1 matches at 8 bases. Per the germline V gene, CDR1 is SEHNR and CDR2 is FQNEAQ (reference sequence). V trimming: 2 bases; J trimming: 4 bases; junction bases outside the gene matches: 9. The CDR3 runs to 16 residues. CDR3 in DNA: TGTGCCAGCAGCTTATCCGGCCAGGGGGCTTCAGAGACCCAGTACTTC. Residues: CASSLSGQGASETQYF.